This record looks at one T cell receptor beta chain sequence and its context. What it binds is not known. V was pared by 1 base and J by 1 base, with 4 bases between. The CDR3 length is 13 residues. Germline values: CDR1 SGHTA, CDR2 FQGNSA. The entry originates in a study of T cell responses to AZD1222 COVID-19 vaccine. Study-level findings and limits: Per reports, nearly half of all spike-specific TCRs target regions that are unmutated in variants. Baseline antibody screening turned up just six or seven seropositive AZD1222 recipients.

Some clones are missing from TCRdb's copy, which holds only in-frame ones; the method was immunoSEQ multiplex PCR. Of approximately 140,000 clones in the sample, 80% to 95% were seen once. This TCR was recovered from an adult who received the AZD1222 COVID-19 vaccine. This rearrangement joins TRBV7-2 to TRBJ1-1; D uncertain. Sequences were derived from peripheral blood, sampled 28 days after the second AZD1222 dose. The CDR3 DNA follows: TGTGCCAGCAGCTTAGTCCCGAACACTGAAGCTTTCTTT. It specifies CASSLVPNTEAFF.